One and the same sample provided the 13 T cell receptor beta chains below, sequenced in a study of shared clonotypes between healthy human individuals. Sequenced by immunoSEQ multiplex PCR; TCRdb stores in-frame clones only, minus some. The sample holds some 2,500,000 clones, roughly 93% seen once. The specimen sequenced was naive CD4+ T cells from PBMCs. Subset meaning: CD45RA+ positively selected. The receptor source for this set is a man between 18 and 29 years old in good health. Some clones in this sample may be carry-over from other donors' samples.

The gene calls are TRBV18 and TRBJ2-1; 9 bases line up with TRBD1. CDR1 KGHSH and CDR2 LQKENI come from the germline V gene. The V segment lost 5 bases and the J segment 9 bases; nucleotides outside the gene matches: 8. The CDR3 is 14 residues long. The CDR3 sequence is CASSLDRGFGEQFF. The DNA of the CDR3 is TGTGCCAGCTCATTGGACAGGGGATTCGGTGAGCAGTTCTTC.

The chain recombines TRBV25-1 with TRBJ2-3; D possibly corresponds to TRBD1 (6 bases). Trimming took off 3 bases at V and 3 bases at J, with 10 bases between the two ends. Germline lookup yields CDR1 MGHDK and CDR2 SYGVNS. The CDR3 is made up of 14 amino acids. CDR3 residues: CASSEPQGTDTQYF. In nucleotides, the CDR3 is TGTGCCAGCAGTGAGCCTCAGGGGACAGATACGCAGTATTTT.

The CDR3 region has the DNA TGTGCCAGTAGTACCACGGGACTAGCGGGAATGGCAGATACGCAGTATTTT. As protein: CASSTTGLAGMADTQYF. V is TRBV19 and J is TRBJ2-3; TRBD2 matches 13 bases. The CDR3 is made up of 17 amino acids. J was trimmed by 4 bases and V by 4 bases; bases with no gene match: 8. Germline V gene data show CDR1 as LNHDA and CDR2 as SQIVND (reference sequence).

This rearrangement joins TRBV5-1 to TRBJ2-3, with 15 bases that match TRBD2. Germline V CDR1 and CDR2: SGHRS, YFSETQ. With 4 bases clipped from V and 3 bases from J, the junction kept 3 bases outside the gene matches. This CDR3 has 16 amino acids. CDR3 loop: CASSVGLAGGTDTQYF. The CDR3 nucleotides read TGCGCCAGCAGCGTGGGACTAGCGGGAGGAACAGATACGCAGTATTTT.

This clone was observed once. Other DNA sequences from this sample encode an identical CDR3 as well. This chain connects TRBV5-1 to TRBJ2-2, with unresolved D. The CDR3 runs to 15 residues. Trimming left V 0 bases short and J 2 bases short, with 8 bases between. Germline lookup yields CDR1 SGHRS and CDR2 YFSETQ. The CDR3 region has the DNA TGCGCCAGCAGCTTGGGGGTGGAAAACACCGGGGAGCTGTTTTTT. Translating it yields CASSLGVENTGELFF.

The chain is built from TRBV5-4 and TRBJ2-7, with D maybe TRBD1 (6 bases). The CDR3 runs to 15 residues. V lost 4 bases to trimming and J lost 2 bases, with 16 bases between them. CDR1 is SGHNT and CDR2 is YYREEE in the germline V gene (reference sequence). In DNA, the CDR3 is TGTGCCAGCAGCATCGCAGACAGGACCGCCTACGAGCAGTACTTC. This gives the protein CASSIADRTAYEQYF.

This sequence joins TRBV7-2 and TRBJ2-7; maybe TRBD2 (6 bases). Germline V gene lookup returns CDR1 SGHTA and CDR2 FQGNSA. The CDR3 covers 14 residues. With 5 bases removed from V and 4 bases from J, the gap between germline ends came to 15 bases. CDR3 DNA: TGTGCCAGCAGCATCAAGGTACTAGCATACGAGCAGTACTTC. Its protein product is CASSIKVLAYEQYF.

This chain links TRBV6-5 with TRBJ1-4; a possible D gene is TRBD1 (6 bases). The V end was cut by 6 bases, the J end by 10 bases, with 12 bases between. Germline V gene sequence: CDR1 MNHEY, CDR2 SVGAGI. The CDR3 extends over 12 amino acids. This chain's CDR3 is CASSLQGGKLFF. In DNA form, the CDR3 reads TGTGCCAGCAGCCTACAGGGTGGAAAACTGTTTTTT.

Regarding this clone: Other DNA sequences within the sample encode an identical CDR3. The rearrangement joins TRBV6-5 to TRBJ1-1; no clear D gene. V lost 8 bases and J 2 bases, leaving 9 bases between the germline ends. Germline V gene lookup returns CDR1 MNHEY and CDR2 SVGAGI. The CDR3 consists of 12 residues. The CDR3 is CASGARNTEAFF. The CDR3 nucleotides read TGTGCCAGCGGAGCCCGAAACACTGAAGCTTTCTTT.

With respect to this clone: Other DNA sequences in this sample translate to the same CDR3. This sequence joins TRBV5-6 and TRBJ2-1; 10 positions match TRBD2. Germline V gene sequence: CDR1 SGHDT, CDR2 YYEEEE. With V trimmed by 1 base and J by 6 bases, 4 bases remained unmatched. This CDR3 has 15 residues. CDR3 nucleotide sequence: TGTGCCAGCAGCTTGCGGCTAGCGGGAGCCAATGAGCAGTTCTTC. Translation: CASSLRLAGANEQFF.

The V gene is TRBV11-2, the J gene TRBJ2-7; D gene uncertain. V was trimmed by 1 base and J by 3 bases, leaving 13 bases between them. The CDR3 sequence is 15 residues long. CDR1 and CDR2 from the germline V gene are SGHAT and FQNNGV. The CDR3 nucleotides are TGTGCCAGCAGCTTAGGTTGGCAGGCTCTCTACGAGCAGTACTTC. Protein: CASSLGWQALYEQYF.

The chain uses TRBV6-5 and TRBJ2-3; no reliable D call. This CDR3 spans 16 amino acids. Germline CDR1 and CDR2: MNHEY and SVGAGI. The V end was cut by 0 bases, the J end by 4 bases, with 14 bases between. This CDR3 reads CASSYSIRARADTQYF. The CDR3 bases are TGTGCCAGCAGTTACTCGATACGGGCTCGGGCAGATACGCAGTATTTT.

CDR3: CAIRRDSSGNTIYF. CDR3 bases: TGTGCCATCAGGCGGGACAGCTCTGGAAACACCATATATTTT. The rearrangement links TRBV15 to TRBJ1-3; 7 nucleotides agree with TRBD1. Germline CDR1 and CDR2: LNHNV and YYDKDF (reference sequence). V gave up 10 bases and J gave up 0 bases; unmatched junction bases: 6. The CDR3 is 14 residues long.